The sequence of this T cell receptor beta chain was determined in a study of sequential checkpoint blockade in melanoma. At the level of the study: Each arm's sequence ended with maintenance nivolumab.

CDR1 is MNHNY, CDR2 SVGAGI, per germline (reference sequence). Unmatched junction bases numbered 5, after V lost 8 bases and J lost 6 bases. CDR3 length: 14 amino acids. The treatment was: randomized to nivolumab then ipilimumab (arm A) or the reverse (arm B). Some clones are missing from TCRdb's copy, which holds only in-frame ones; the method was immunoSEQ multiplex PCR. Seen here are about 13,000 clones, 70% to 80% observed once, and the top ten hold around half. The clonotype comes from a human patient with melanoma. Some clones in this sample may be carry-over from other donors' samples. The specimen was CD8+ T cells sorted from blood (inferred from file names), collected from a patient given nivolumab and ipilimumab in sequence. This chain uses TRBV6-6 with TRBJ1-5, with 12 bases matching TRBD1. The chain's CDR3 is CASWGTGGVQPQHF. The CDR3 coding sequence is TGTGCCAGCTGGGGGACAGGGGGCGTTCAGCCCCAGCATTTT.